This TCR beta chain was obtained from a study of shared clonotypes between healthy human individuals. The study, taken as a whole, reports: Blood alone was sampled, and tissue repertoires likely differ.

The CDR3 has 15 residues. V was clipped by 3 bases and J by 2 bases, with 11 bases between them. CDR1 and CDR2 (germline): SGHVS, FQNEAQ. TCRdb keeps only in-frame clones here, not all; method: immunoSEQ multiplex PCR. In the table there are about 460,000 clones, 75% to 80% of which are singletons. A note on this clone: Its antigen is unknown.

The sequenced material came from PBMCs. The sequence came from a woman aged 40 to 50 in good health. Some clones in this sample may be carry-over from other donors' samples. The chain has TRBV7-8 and TRBJ1-3, with D hard to call. This chain's CDR3 is CASSFIPNPGNTIYF. CDR3 coding DNA: TGTGCCAGCAGCTTTATCCCAAACCCTGGAAACACCATATATTTT.